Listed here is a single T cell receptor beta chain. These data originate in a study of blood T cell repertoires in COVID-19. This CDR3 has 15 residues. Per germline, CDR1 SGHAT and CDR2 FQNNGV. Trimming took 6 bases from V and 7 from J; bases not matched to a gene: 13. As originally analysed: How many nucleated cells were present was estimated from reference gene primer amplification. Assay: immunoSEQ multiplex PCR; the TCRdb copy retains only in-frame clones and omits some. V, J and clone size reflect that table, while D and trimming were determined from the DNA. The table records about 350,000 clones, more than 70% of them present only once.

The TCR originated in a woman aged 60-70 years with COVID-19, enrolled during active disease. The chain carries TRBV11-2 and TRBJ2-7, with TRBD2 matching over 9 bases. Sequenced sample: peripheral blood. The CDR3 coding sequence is TGTGCCAGCAGGCAAAGCGGGGGGTCCCCCGGAGAGCAGTACTTC. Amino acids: CASRQSGGSPGEQYF.